This TCR beta chain derives from a study of CD8+ T cells in alopecia areata. Points on this clone: Antigen unknown.

Researchers took lesional scalp punch biopsies and peripheral blood from people who were alopecia areata patients. Extracted RNA was reverse transcribed into cDNA, the sequencing template. Generated by immunoSEQ multiplex PCR, the TCRdb table keeps only in-frame clones and is missing some. The table shows under 40,000 clones, with around three fifths occurring only once. General observations from the study: TCRs were shared less clearly across patients than in mice, possibly for HLA-related reasons.

Input material: NKG2D-high CD8+ T cells sorted from blood. This sequence originates from a human donor with alopecia areata.

The CDR3 DNA is TGTGCCACCGGACAGTTCCTCGGCGAGCAGTACTTC. Protein: CATGQFLGEQYF. The V call is TRBV10-3, the J call TRBJ2-7; a weak D match, TRBD1 (6 bases). Germline-derived CDR1 and CDR2 are ENHRY and SYGVKD. Deletions cut 10 bases from V and 6 bases from J, with 16 bases between. The CDR3 spans 12 residues.